Each of the 15 T cell receptor beta chains below was sequenced from the same sample in a study of control samples from healthy donors and cancer patients (dated by TCRdb to the early 2020s). The library was made by the immunoSEQ multiplex PCR assay. As stored in TCRdb, this immuneACCESS dataset retains in-frame rearrangements with V and J assigned. A fraction of the clones does not appear; measured against another copy, unresolved V genes explain less than half of the discrepancy, and the remainder lacks a known reason. Within this sample are 40,000 to 55,000 clones, with nearly 95% of them counted one time only. The biggest ten clones account for around 24% of the sample. The sample taken for sequencing was PBMCs. Receptors originate from a woman between 45 and 60 years old with head and neck cancer.

This rearrangement joins TRBV7-9 to TRBJ1-4, with a tentative D call TRBD1 (5 bases). The CDR3 is 15 residues long. Trimming took off 1 base at V and 6 bases at J, with 12 bases between the two ends. Per the germline V gene, CDR1 is SEHNR and CDR2 is FQNEAQ (reference sequence). CDR3 sequence (DNA): TGTGCCAGCAGCTTAGGTGAACTGGGGGATGAAAAACTGTTTTTT. This translates into CASSLGELGDEKLFF.

This sequence joins TRBV18 and TRBJ2-7, with 9 bases that match TRBD1. Germline V gene lookup returns CDR1 KGHSH and CDR2 LQKENI. Unmatched junction bases numbered 13, after V lost 4 bases and J lost 3 bases. CDR3 length: 17 amino acids. This CDR3 is CASSLPNPGTGNYEQYF. The CDR3 nucleotides read TGTGCCAGCTCACTGCCGAACCCCGGGACAGGGAACTACGAGCAGTACTTC. Variable domain in full (rest from reference TRBV18 and TRBJ2-7): NAGVMQNPRHLVRRRGQEARLRCSPMKGHSHVYWYRQLPEEGLKFMVYLQKENIIDESGMPKERFSAEFPKEGPSILRIQQVVRGDSAAYFCASSLPNPGTGNYEQYFGPGTRLTVT.

The chain is built from TRBV3-1 (or the pseudogene TRBV3-2) and TRBJ2-7; 8 bases fit TRBD2. The CDR3 runs 13 residues. Per the germline V gene, CDR1 is LGHDT and CDR2 is YNNKEL (reference sequence). After removal of 2 bases from V and 3 bases from J, the junction contained 0 bases not matched to a gene. In DNA form, the CDR3 reads TGTGCCAGCAGCCAAACTAGCGGCTACGAGCAGTACTTC. Translation: CASSQTSGYEQYF.

The CDR3 reads CASGPPLSTTSTDTQYF. CDR3 sequence (DNA): TGTGCTAGTGGACCCCCCCTCAGTACCACTAGCACAGATACGCAGTATTTT. The genes are TRBV12-5 and TRBJ2-3, with no clear D. The CDR3 has 17 residues. Per the germline V gene, CDR1 is LGHNT and CDR2 is FRNRAP. Trimming removed 6 bases at V and 0 bases at J, with 19 bases between. Full variable domain (rest looked up from reference TRBV12-5 and TRBJ2-3): DARVTQTPRHKVTEMGQEVTMRCQPILGHNTVFWYRQTMMQGLELLAYFRNRAPLDDSGMPKDRFSAEMPDATLATLKIQPSEPRDSAVYFCASGPPLSTTSTDTQYFGPGTRLTVL.

The chain recombines TRBV5-5 with TRBJ2-3; D is unclear. CDR3 size: 15 residues. CDR1 is SGHKS and CDR2 is YYEKEE in the germline V gene (reference sequence). Between the trimmed V and J ends, which lost 0 bases and 7 bases, there was a span of 15 bases. CDR3 nucleotides: TGTGCCAGCAGCTTGGCCGACGGATGGACGAATACGCAGTATTTT. Its protein product is CASSLADGWTNTQYF. The entire variable domain, with the rest obtained from reference TRBV5-5 and TRBJ2-3, is as follows: DAGVTQSPTHLIKTRGQQVTLRCSPISGHKSVSWYQQVLGQGPQFIFQYYEKEERGRGNFPDRFSARQFPNYSSELNVNALLLGDSALYLCASSLADGWTNTQYFGPGTRLTVL.

The CDR3 nucleotides read TGCGCCAGCAGCCGCGGACAGGGGGGCACAGATACGCAGTATTTT. It translates to CASSRGQGGTDTQYF. The rearrangement uses TRBV5-1 and TRBJ2-3; 10 bases line up with TRBD1. Germline V CDR1 and CDR2: SGHRS, YFSETQ. This CDR3 has 15 residues. J lost 1 base, V lost 4 bases, and 3 bases had no gene match.

This chain uses TRBV6-2 or TRBV6-3 with TRBJ2-7; 11 bases match TRBD2. The CDR3 has 15 residues. Germline-derived CDR1 and CDR2 are MNHEY and SVGEGT. V gave up 2 bases and J gave up 7 bases; unmatched junction bases: 7. CDR3 coding DNA: TGTGCCAGCAGTTACGACACTAGCGGGAGCCTTGAGCAGTACTTC. Protein sequence: CASSYDTSGSLEQYF.

The rearrangement joins TRBV15 to TRBJ1-1; TRBD1 agrees at 9 bases. The V and J ends lost 3 bases and 1 base, in that order; junction bases with no gene match: 3. Germline V gives CDR1 LNHNV, CDR2 YYDKDF (reference sequence). The CDR3 runs 15 residues. CDR3 residues: CATSRGQGENTEAFF. The CDR3 DNA follows: TGTGCCACCAGCAGGGGACAGGGTGAGAACACTGAAGCTTTCTTT.

The chain carries TRBV7-2 and TRBJ2-5; TRBD1 matches at 7 bases. Germline CDR1 SGHTA, CDR2 FQGNSA. Trimming removed 4 bases from V and 3 bases from J; junction bases left unmatched: 5. This CDR3 is 14 amino acids long. This chain's CDR3 is CASSSNRGKETQYF. The CDR3 DNA sequence: TGTGCCAGCAGCTCAAACAGGGGCAAAGAGACCCAGTACTTC.

J is TRBJ2-3 and V is TRBV28; no firm D call. The germline V and J ends were trimmed by 3 bases and 1 base, with 14 bases remaining between them. Germline lookup yields CDR1 MDHEN and CDR2 SYDVKM. The CDR3 totals 16 residues. The CDR3 is CASSLETPLGTDTQYF. CDR3 sequence (DNA): TGTGCCAGCAGTTTGGAGACCCCCCTCGGCACAGATACGCAGTATTTT.

The chain couples TRBV4-1 to TRBJ1-1; D remains unclear. The CDR3 covers 17 residues. V shed 0 bases and J shed 0 bases, with 14 bases lying between them. Germline V gives CDR1 MGHRA, CDR2 YSYEKL. This CDR3 reads CASSQEYNTVMNTEAFF. CDR3 bases: TGCGCCAGCAGCCAAGAATATAACACGGTTATGAACACTGAAGCTTTCTTT.

This chain connects TRBV18 to TRBJ1-1; maybe TRBD1 (6 bases). Germline lookup yields CDR1 KGHSH and CDR2 LQKENI. There are 13 residues in the CDR3. V was cut by 2 bases and J by 11 bases, with 15 bases left in between. The chain's CDR3 is CASSPESGGSAFF. CDR3 nucleotide sequence: TGTGCCAGCTCACCAGAGTCGGGGGGCAGTGCTTTCTTT. The whole variable domain, remainder taken from reference TRBV18 and TRBJ1-1, is NAGVMQNPRHLVRRRGQEARLRCSPMKGHSHVYWYRQLPEEGLKFMVYLQKENIIDESGMPKERFSAEFPKEGPSILRIQQVVRGDSAAYFCASSPESGGSAFFGQGTRLTVV.

The chain carries TRBV10-3 and TRBJ2-5, with 12 bases aligning to TRBD2. Germline V gene data show CDR1 as ENHRY and CDR2 as SYGVKD. The CDR3 runs 13 residues. The ends lost 11 bases at V and 5 bases at J; junction bases unmatched: 6. CDR3 bases: TGTGCCGCCCTAGCGGGAGGGGGGGAGACCCAGTACTTC. This gives the protein CAALAGGGETQYF.

V is TRBV3-1 (or the pseudogene TRBV3-2) and J is TRBJ2-5, with 13 bases that match TRBD2. Per the germline V gene, CDR1 is LGHDT and CDR2 is YNNKEL (reference sequence). V lost 1 base, J lost 3 bases, and 2 bases stayed unmatched. The length of the CDR3 is 16 residues. The CDR3 here is CASSQGTSGGEETQYF. The DNA for the CDR3 is TGTGCCAGCAGCCAAGGGACTAGCGGGGGAGAAGAGACCCAGTACTTC.

The chain employs TRBV28 and TRBJ1-1; weak D call: TRBD1 (5 bases). Germline V gene lookup returns CDR1 MDHEN and CDR2 SYDVKM. Between the trimmed V and J ends, which lost 5 bases and 5 bases, there was a span of 12 bases. The CDR3 runs to 13 residues. The CDR3 nucleotides read TGTGCCAGCAGTACCCAGGGAGGGACTGAAGCTTTCTTT. It translates to CASSTQGGTEAFF.